Following are 17 T cell receptor beta chains from one sample sequenced in a study of blood T cell repertoires in COVID-19. Method: immunoSEQ multiplex PCR; TCRdb's copy keeps in-frame clones and lacks some. The table shows 150,000 to 200,000 clones, with approximately 85% occurring only once. What was sequenced was peripheral blood. Source of these receptors: a man aged 55 to 70 with acute or convalescent COVID-19.

This sequence joins TRBV11-3 and TRBJ2-1, with 7 bases identical to TRBD2. V shed 8 bases and J 5 bases; nucleotides not matched to a gene: 21. From germline, CDR1 is SGHNT and CDR2 YENEEA. The CDR3 contains 18 residues. The CDR3 region is CASASIWREPQLNNEQFF. The DNA for the CDR3 is TGTGCCAGCGCATCCATCTGGCGGGAGCCCCAATTAAACAATGAGCAGTTCTTC.

V is TRBV2 and J is TRBJ1-2; 11 nucleotides align to TRBD1. Germline V gene data show CDR1 as SNHLY and CDR2 as FYNNEI. With V trimmed by 2 bases and J by 6 bases, 5 bases remained unmatched. The CDR3 has 15 residues. CDR3 residues: CASSERTGGVDGYTF. The CDR3 DNA reads TGTGCCAGCAGTGAAAGGACAGGGGGCGTCGATGGCTACACCTTC.

This CDR3 reads CASSPGTVDTGELFF. The CDR3 DNA sequence: TGCGCCAGCAGTCCCGGGACTGTTGACACCGGGGAGCTGTTTTTT. The chain has TRBV5-1 and TRBJ2-2, with D tentatively TRBD2 (6 bases). The CDR3 is made up of 15 amino acids. Trimming removed 5 bases from V and 3 bases from J, with 14 bases in between. Germline assignment: CDR1 SGHRS and CDR2 YFSETQ.

The chain has TRBV28 and TRBJ2-2; perhaps TRBD1 as D (6 bases). CDR3 size: 15 residues. Germline values: CDR1 MDHEN, CDR2 SYDVKM. With 1 base removed from V and 1 base from J, the gap between germline ends came to 7 bases. The CDR3 DNA is TGTGCCAGCAGTTTATACAGGGAGAACACCGGGGAGCTGTTTTTT. Protein product: CASSLYRENTGELFF.

This clone occurred once. Germline is not matched at one junction end, which may reflect a read error. The rearrangement uses TRBV12-3 or TRBV12-4 and TRBJ2-7; 14 positions agree with TRBD2. This CDR3 is built from 13 residues. The CDR3 sequence is CASSSGLAGAGNF. For the CDR3, the DNA is TGTGCCAGCAGTTCGGGACTAGCGGGAGCGGGGAACTTC.

The chain uses TRBV27 and TRBJ1-1, with TRBD1 matching 9 bases. The CDR3 contains 15 residues. The junction had 6 bases not matched to a gene; V was cut back by 6 bases and J by 1 base. Germline CDR1 reads MNHEY; CDR2 reads SMNVEV (reference sequence). CDR3 in DNA: TGTGCCAGCAGGGGGCCGGGACAGGGGAACACTGAAGCTTTCTTT. It yields the protein CASRGPGQGNTEAFF.

The chain links TRBV7-9 to TRBJ1-6; tentatively, D is TRBD1 (5 bases). CDR3 length: 18 residues. V was clipped by 5 bases and J by 0 bases, with 17 bases between them. Germline-derived CDR1 and CDR2 are SEHNR and FQNEAQ (reference sequence). CDR3 DNA: TGTGCCAGCAGCCGACTCCAGGGTCAGAGCTCCTATAATTCACCCCTCCACTTT. This translates into CASSRLQGQSSYNSPLHF.

The V and J genes are TRBV5-1 and TRBJ2-5; 9 bases match TRBD2. The length of the CDR3 is 14 residues. Trimming took 0 bases from V and 5 from J; bases not matched to a gene: 2. The V gene's germline CDR1 is SGHRS and CDR2 YFSETQ. The CDR3 coding sequence is TGCGCCAGCAGCTTGGGACTAGCGGTGGAGACCCAGTACTTC. Translated: CASSLGLAVETQYF.

The CDR3 sequence is CASSSQGTYGYTF. Written as DNA, the CDR3 is TGTGCCAGCAGCTCCCAGGGTACCTATGGCTACACCTTC. The V gene is TRBV7-9, the J gene TRBJ1-2, with D possibly being TRBD1 (5 bases). This CDR3 has 13 residues. Germline-derived CDR1 and CDR2 are SEHNR and FQNEAQ (reference sequence). V was clipped by 4 bases and J by 4 bases, with 10 bases between them. Complete variable domain (other parts from reference TRBV7-9 and TRBJ1-2): DTGVSQNPRHKITKRGQNVTFRCDPISEHNRLYWYRQTLGQGPEFLTYFQNEAQLEKSRLLSDRFSAERPKGSFSTLEIQRTEQGDSAMYLCASSSQGTYGYTFGSGTRLTVV.

The chain recombines TRBV28 with TRBJ2-3, with 9 bases lining up with TRBD2. Looked up from germline, CDR1 is MDHEN and CDR2 is SYDVKM. Trimming removed 5 bases from V and 10 bases from J; junction bases left unmatched: 4. The CDR3 sequence is 12 residues long. The CDR3, as DNA: TGTGCCAGCAGTCTGCGGGAGGGAGCGCAGTATTTT. Translating it yields CASSLREGAQYF.

The V and J genes are TRBV14 and TRBJ1-3, with a tentative D call TRBD1 (5 bases). Per germline, CDR1 SGHDN and CDR2 FVKESK. CDR3 length: 15 residues. V was pared by 2 bases and J by 4 bases, with 12 bases between. CDR3 region: CASSQPGAGGNTIYF. The DNA for the CDR3 is TGTGCCAGCAGCCAACCCGGCGCAGGGGGAAACACCATATATTTT.

The chain combines TRBV5-1 with TRBJ2-5; D possibly corresponds to TRBD1 (6 bases). CDR1 and CDR2 from the germline V gene are SGHRS and YFSETQ. The V and J ends lost 1 base and 5 bases respectively, with 12 bases between them. The CDR3 consists of 14 residues. The DNA of the CDR3 is TGCGCCAGCAGCTTGCAGCAGGGGTGGGAGACCCAGTACTTC. It encodes CASSLQQGWETQYF.

V and J are TRBV9 and TRBJ2-7, with D possibly matching TRBD2 (6 bases). Germline V CDR1 and CDR2: SGDLS, YYNGEE. V was cut by 2 bases and J by 2 bases, with 11 bases left in between. The CDR3 spans 14 residues. As DNA, the CDR3 is TGTGCCAGCAGCGTTCGTTCGGGGGCCTACGAGCAGTACTTC. Translating gives CASSVRSGAYEQYF.

V gene TRBV6-6 combines with J gene TRBJ2-6, with TRBD2 matching over 7 bases. With V trimmed by 6 bases and J by 6 bases, 5 bases remained unmatched. CDR3 length: 14 amino acids. CDR1 is MNHNY, CDR2 SVGAGI, per germline (reference sequence). CDR3 in amino acids: CASRTSFAANVLTF. The CDR3 DNA follows: TGTGCCAGCAGGACTAGCTTTGCGGCCAACGTCCTGACTTTC.

V and J are TRBV6-5 and TRBJ1-2; 7 bases are a match to TRBD1. Germline V gene lookup returns CDR1 MNHEY and CDR2 SVGAGI. The CDR3 sequence is 13 residues long. V was pared by 4 bases and J by 5 bases, with 4 bases of the junction left unmatched. In DNA, the CDR3 is TGTGCCAGCAGTTCGGGACAGAAGTATGGCTACACCTTC. It translates to CASSSGQKYGYTF.

The chain combines TRBV7-9 with TRBJ2-1; TRBD2 might be the D (5 bases). V was cut by 5 bases and J by 8 bases, with 7 bases left in between. This CDR3 is 11 amino acids long. Germline V gives CDR1 SEHNR, CDR2 FQNEAQ (reference sequence). The chain's CDR3 is CASSPSHEQFF. As DNA, the CDR3 is TGTGCCAGCAGCCCTAGCCATGAGCAGTTCTTC.

The chain has TRBV7-3 and TRBJ2-2, with no clear D. Germline lookup yields CDR1 SGHTA and CDR2 FQGTGA. Trimming cost V 5 bases and J 6 bases, with 7 bases left between them. The CDR3 is 12 amino acids. The chain's CDR3 is CASSPSSGELFF. The CDR3, as DNA: TGTGCCAGCAGCCCTTCTTCCGGGGAGCTGTTTTTT.